Presented here are 20 T cell receptor beta chains from one specimen sequenced in a study of identical twins. Via MiXCR, TCRdb re-called the 5' RACE reads, giving one row per CDR3 protein. The data hold 450,000 or so distinct CDR3 sequences, with about 24% observed a single time. These data are also associated with another study on T cells expressing NK-cell markers.

Sequencing was performed on CD4+ T cells sorted from blood. The receptors come from a woman between 18 and 29 years old in good health.

This clonotype appeared a few times. The CDR3 bases are TGTGCCAGCAGTTTATCAGGGGATCAGCCCCAGCATTTT. Its protein product is CASSLSGDQPQHF. The chain combines TRBV12-3 or TRBV12-4 with TRBJ1-5, with D perhaps matching TRBD1 (6 bases). Trimming shortened V by 2 bases and J by 5 bases, and 7 bases separated the two germline ends. The CDR3 spans 13 residues.

The chain employs TRBV7-6 and TRBJ2-3, with 12 bases that match TRBD2. Germline V CDR1 and CDR2: SGHVS, FNYEAQ. V lost 1 base to trimming and J lost 4 bases; unmatched junction nucleotides: 6. This CDR3 is built from 17 residues. CDR3 nucleotides: TGTGCCAGCAGCTTAGTTGAACTAGCGGGAGGACCAGATACGCAGTATTTT. It codes for CASSLVELAGGPDTQYF. The whole variable domain, remainder taken from reference TRBV7-6 and TRBJ2-3, is GAGVSQSPRYKVTKRGQDVALRCDPISGHVSLYWYRQALGQGPEFLTYFNYEAQQDKSGLPNDRFSAERPEGSISTLTIQRTEQRDSAMYRCASSLVELAGGPDTQYFGPGTRLTVL.

This sequence joins TRBV20-1 and TRBJ2-7, with 9 positions matching TRBD1. The CDR3 is 15 amino acids. V dropped 2 bases and J dropped 5; count of bases not matched to a gene: 10. Germline V lookup: CDR1 DFQATT, CDR2 SNEGSKA (reference sequence). The CDR3 bases are TGCAGTGCTAGACCCCCGGGACAGGGAAACAACGAGCAGTACTTC. Translated, it gives CSARPPGQGNNEQYF.

This sequence joins TRBV9 and TRBJ2-5; D gene ambiguous. The V end lost 1 base, the J end lost 1 base, and 8 bases lay between the germline ends. Germline V gene lookup returns CDR1 SGDLS and CDR2 YYNGEE. The CDR3 is made up of 14 amino acids. Here the CDR3 reads CASSVSWGQETQYF. The CDR3 region has the DNA TGTGCCAGCAGCGTATCCTGGGGCCAAGAGACCCAGTACTTC.

This clonotype has just a few counts. The rearrangement links TRBV10-3 to TRBJ2-1, with a possible D match to TRBD2 (5 bases). From germline, CDR1 is ENHRY and CDR2 SYGVKD. CDR3 length equals 12 residues. The V gene lost 7 bases and the J gene lost 5 bases, with 9 bases spanning the gap. CDR3 nucleotides: TGTGCCATCAAAACAGCGGACAATGAGCAGTTCTTC. Amino acid sequence: CAIKTADNEQFF.

The genes are TRBV20-1 and TRBJ2-1, with 7 positions matching TRBD2. The CDR3 sequence is 14 residues long. Germline loops: CDR1 DFQATT, CDR2 SNEGSKA (reference sequence). This chain's CDR3 is CNAPGAGIYNEQFF. In nucleotides, the CDR3 is TGCAATGCCCCGGGAGCGGGAATTTACAATGAGCAGTTCTTC.

This clonotype came up many times. The chain recombines TRBV7-9 with TRBJ1-5; no firm D call. This CDR3 has 13 amino acids. The V end was cut by 6 bases, the J end by 0 bases, with 6 bases between. The germline gives CDR1 SEHNR, CDR2 FQNEAQ (reference sequence). The CDR3 loop reads CASSYGSNQPQHF. In DNA form, the CDR3 reads TGTGCCAGCAGTTACGGTAGCAATCAGCCCCAGCATTTT. Full variable domain (remainder filled in from reference TRBV7-9 and TRBJ1-5): DTGVSQNPRHKITKRGQNVTFRCDPISEHNRLYWYRQTLGQGPEFLTYFQNEAQLEKSRLLSDRFSAERPKGSFSTLEIQRTEQGDSAMYLCASSYGSNQPQHFGDGTRLSIL.

This sequence joins TRBV3-1 and TRBJ2-5; D is possibly TRBD2 (5 bases). V shed 2 bases and J shed 5 bases, with 12 bases lying between them. Germline V gene sequence: CDR1 LGHDT, CDR2 YNNKEL (reference sequence). The CDR3 length is 14 residues. The CDR3 bases are TGTGCCAGCAGCCAAATCGGCGGGCAGGAGACCCAGTACTTC. It yields the protein CASSQIGGQETQYF.

The genes are TRBV20-1 and TRBJ2-3; TRBD2 matches 8 bases. This CDR3 region has 15 residues. Trimming cost V 1 base and J 2 bases; bases outside gene matches: 5. CDR1 and CDR2 from the germline V gene are DFQATT and SNEGSKA (reference sequence). The CDR3 sequence: CSARVWRGDTDTQYF. In nucleotides, the CDR3 is TGCAGTGCTAGAGTCTGGCGGGGGGACACAGATACGCAGTATTTT.

The chain uses TRBV6-4 and TRBJ2-7, with TRBD2 matching 10 bases. The junction had 4 bases not matched to a gene; V was cut back by 5 bases and J by 3 bases. The CDR3 contains 14 residues. Germline CDR1 MRHNA, CDR2 SNTAGT. The CDR3 coding sequence is TGTGCCAGCAGTCGGACTAGCGGAAACTACGAGCAGTACTTC. Translated, it gives CASSRTSGNYEQYF.

This clonotype was observed a handful of times. The chain has TRBV5-1 and TRBJ1-1; D may be TRBD1 (6 bases). Germline V CDR1 and CDR2: SGHRS, YFSETQ. The CDR3 is made up of 14 amino acids. V dropped 4 bases and J dropped 0 bases, with 10 bases sitting between them. The CDR3, as DNA: TGCGCCAGCAGCGGATCAGGGGTGAACACTGAAGCTTTCTTT. Protein sequence: CASSGSGVNTEAFF.

The genes are TRBV5-1 and TRBJ2-1, with 15 bases that match TRBD2. J was trimmed by 4 bases and V by 2 bases; bases with no gene match: 10. The germline V gene has CDR1 SGHRS and CDR2 YFSETQ. The CDR3 is 19 amino acids. The CDR3 loop is CASSFSRTSGRAWYNEQFF. The CDR3 region has the DNA TGCGCCAGCAGCTTTTCGCGGACTAGCGGGAGGGCCTGGTACAATGAGCAGTTCTTC.

This clonotype was observed a handful of times. Here the CDR3 reads CAISESAGGYNEQFF. The CDR3 DNA reads TGTGCCATCAGTGAGTCGGCGGGAGGTTACAATGAGCAGTTCTTC. The J gene is TRBJ2-1, the V gene TRBV10-3; TRBD2 agrees at 8 bases. The CDR3 consists of 15 residues. The V gene's germline CDR1 is ENHRY and CDR2 SYGVKD. Unmatched junction bases numbered 2, after V lost 0 bases and J lost 4 bases.

This clonotype was detected only a few times. The chain recombines TRBV12-3 or TRBV12-4 with TRBJ1-5; D unclear. The CDR3 contains 14 residues. Deletions cut 10 bases from V and 2 bases from J, with 15 bases between. The CDR3 DNA follows: TGTGCCACCCCCCTGAGAGTGTGCAATCAGCCCCAGCATTTT. This translates into CATPLRVCNQPQHF.

The chain couples TRBV25-1 to TRBJ2-1; a possible D gene is TRBD1 (5 bases). Germline V CDR1 and CDR2: MGHDK, SYGVNS. The CDR3 has 12 amino acids. Trimming cost V 8 bases and J 8 bases, with 13 bases left between them. The CDR3 reads CASSRVMDEQFF. In nucleotides, the CDR3 is TGTGCCAGCTCCAGGGTCATGGATGAGCAGTTCTTC.

V gene TRBV20-1 combines with J gene TRBJ1-2, with a tentative D call TRBD1 (6 bases). The V gene's germline CDR1 is DFQATT and CDR2 SNEGSKA (reference sequence). The length of the CDR3 is 12 residues. V was trimmed by 6 bases and J by 6 bases, leaving 14 bases between them. Written as DNA, the CDR3 is TGCAGTGCCCCGGGGGCGGGGGATGGCTACACCTTC. Its protein is CSAPGAGDGYTF.

This clonotype was found a few times. The rearrangement links TRBV20-1 to TRBJ2-3; no clear D gene. CDR1 and CDR2 from the germline V gene are DFQATT and SNEGSKA (reference sequence). V dropped 6 bases and J dropped 0 bases, with 13 bases sitting between them. The CDR3 contains 14 residues. CDR3 loop: CSAPDPTSTDTQYF. CDR3 nucleotide sequence: TGCAGTGCCCCGGACCCTACTAGCACAGATACGCAGTATTTT.

J is TRBJ2-3 and V is TRBV7-9; D might be TRBD2 (5 bases). The CDR3 sequence is 14 residues long. Germline V gene data show CDR1 as SEHNR and CDR2 as FQNEAQ (reference sequence). The V gene lost 4 bases and the J gene lost 2 bases, with 10 bases spanning the gap. CDR3 protein: CASSSQRTTDTQYF. In DNA, the CDR3 is TGTGCCAGCAGCTCCCAGCGGACCACAGATACGCAGTATTTT.

In the case of this clonotype: A much more abundant neighbour one base away suggests this may be a read error. The chain employs TRBV6-5 and TRBJ2-6; D remains unclear. The CDR3 runs 13 residues. Germline V gene lookup returns CDR1 MNHEY and CDR2 SVGAGI. The CDR3 DNA is TGTGCCAGCACTTACTCTGGGGCCAACGTCCTGACTTTC. It translates to CASTYSGANVLTF.

Regarding this clonotype: The junction departs from the called germline gene at one end, perhaps through a read error. J is TRBJ2-3 and V is TRBV20-1; 7 bases align to TRBD2. Per germline, CDR1 DFQATT and CDR2 SNEGSKA (reference sequence). The CDR3 loop spans 13 amino acids. Here the CDR3 reads CSARQGLFNTRYF. The CDR3 DNA is TGCAGTGCTAGACAGGGACTATTTAATACGCGGTATTTT.